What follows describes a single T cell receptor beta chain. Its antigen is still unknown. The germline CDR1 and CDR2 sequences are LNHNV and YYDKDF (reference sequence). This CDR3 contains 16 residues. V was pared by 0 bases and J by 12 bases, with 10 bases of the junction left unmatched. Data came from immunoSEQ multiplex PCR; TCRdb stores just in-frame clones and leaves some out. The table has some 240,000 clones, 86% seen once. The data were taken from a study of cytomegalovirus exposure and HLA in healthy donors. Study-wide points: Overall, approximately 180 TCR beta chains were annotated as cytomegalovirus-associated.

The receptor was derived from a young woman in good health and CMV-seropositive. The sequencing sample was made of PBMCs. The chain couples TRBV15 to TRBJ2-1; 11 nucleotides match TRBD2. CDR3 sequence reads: CATSRDFTSGSGGQFF. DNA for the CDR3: TGTGCCACCAGCAGAGACTTCACTAGCGGGAGCGGCGGGCAGTTCTTC. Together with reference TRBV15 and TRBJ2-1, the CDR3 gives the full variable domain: DAMVIQNPRYQVTQFGKPVTLSCSQTLNHNVMYWYQQKSSQAPKLLFHYYDKDFNNEADTPDNFQSRRPNTSFCFLDIRSPGLGDTAMYLCATSRDFTSGSGGQFFGPGTRLTVL.